These T cell receptor beta chains were read from a single sample in a study of OX40 agonist ivuxolimab in advanced cancers. Sequencing was performed with immunoSEQ multiplex PCR; in TCRdb, only in-frame clones are kept and a portion is missing. The table has about 50,000 clones, about 93% seen once. Here the sequenced sample was CD4+ or CD8+ T cells sorted from blood, taken in a trial of the OX40 agonist ivuxolimab. The receptors come from an adult with an advanced solid tumor such as melanoma, head and neck, liver or kidney cancer. Each CDR3 is given with its conserved first and last residue.

v_gene: TRBV6-5; j_gene: TRBJ2-3; CDR3aa: CASWDGGTDTQYF
v_gene: TRBV19; j_gene: TRBJ1-2; CDR3aa: CASSSEVWGYTF
v_gene: TRBV7-9; j_gene: TRBJ2-5; CDR3aa: CASSSGQGAKTQYF
v_gene: TRBV6-4; j_gene: TRBJ2-1; CDR3aa: CASSRDAGSNNEQFF
v_gene: TRBV19; j_gene: TRBJ1-6; CDR3aa: CASSIVAGGGSPLHF
v_gene: TRBV2; j_gene: TRBJ2-1; CDR3aa: CASSAGTSGEYTSDEQFF
v_gene: TRBV15; j_gene: TRBJ1-1; CDR3aa: CATSSSGDRLTPEAFF
v_gene: TRBV27; j_gene: TRBJ1-4; CDR3aa: CASSLFPPRQGANEKLFF
v_gene: TRBV6-1; j_gene: TRBJ1-3; CDR3aa: CASSWTGAGGNTIYF
v_gene: TRBV20-1; j_gene: TRBJ1-1; CDR3aa: CSAVNTEAFF
v_gene: TRBV10-2; j_gene: TRBJ2-3; CDR3aa: CASSEIRDTQYF
v_gene: TRBV2; j_gene: TRBJ2-2; CDR3aa: CASSGENTGELFF
v_gene: TRBV6-1; j_gene: TRBJ1-1; CDR3aa: CASSTGQDLFTEAFF
v_gene: TRBV30; j_gene: TRBJ2-7; CDR3aa: CAWSMVAGDEQYF
v_gene: TRBV11-3; j_gene: TRBJ2-7; CDR3aa: CASSPGGGEIYEQYF
v_gene: TRBV7-3; j_gene: TRBJ2-3; CDR3aa: CASSFGEGTDTQYF
v_gene: TRBV6-5; j_gene: TRBJ2-3; CDR3aa: CASSYSMTGGDTQYF
v_gene: TRBV10-3; j_gene: TRBJ1-3; CDR3aa: CAIRGQGNSGNTIYF
v_gene: TRBV6-5; j_gene: TRBJ1-2; CDR3aa: CASSYPGTF
v_gene: TRBV6-6; j_gene: TRBJ2-3; CDR3aa: CASSYGDYDTDTQYF
v_gene: TRBV30; j_gene: TRBJ1-1; CDR3aa: CAHERGRAFF
v_gene: TRBV5-1; j_gene: TRBJ1-1; CDR3aa: CASSLGPEMNTEAFF
v_gene: TRBV2; j_gene: TRBJ1-5; CDR3aa: CASSGSGRYSNQPQHF
v_gene: TRBV30; j_gene: TRBJ2-4; CDR3aa: CAWAQGAGNIQYF
v_gene: TRBV7-8; j_gene: TRBJ2-1; CDR3aa: CASSQFPRRGNEQFF
v_gene: TRBV28; j_gene: TRBJ1-1; CDR3aa: CASSLGSGYTEAFF
v_gene: TRBV27; j_gene: TRBJ1-5; CDR3aa: CASSTGTNQPQHF
v_gene: TRBV7-2; j_gene: TRBJ1-1; CDR3aa: CASSRPGQGRRTEAFF
v_gene: TRBV21-1; j_gene: TRBJ1-2; CDR3aa: CASSAHPDGDYGYTF
v_gene: TRBV7-6; j_gene: TRBJ2-1; CDR3aa: CASSLAARYNEQFF
v_gene: TRBV19; j_gene: TRBJ1-1; CDR3aa: CATFTGSTEAFF
v_gene: TRBV7-9; j_gene: TRBJ1-2; CDR3aa: CASSSLSPDRRPIGYTF
v_gene: TRBV7-6; j_gene: TRBJ2-2; CDR3aa: CASGLLLNTGELFF
v_gene: TRBV27; j_gene: TRBJ1-2; CDR3aa: CASSTGQGRYGYTF
v_gene: TRBV27; j_gene: TRBJ2-2; CDR3aa: CASSLRMETVNTGELFF
v_gene: TRBV5-1; j_gene: TRBJ1-1; CDR3aa: CASNHEGGTEAFF
v_gene: TRBV5-1; j_gene: TRBJ1-1; CDR3aa: CASSAGTGSGNTEAFF